This T cell receptor beta chain was retrieved from a study of cytomegalovirus exposure and HLA in healthy donors. Study information: The 95 to 150 validation repertoires and the 666 first-cohort repertoires shared a platform, a later analysis reported. Study findings and constraints: Confirmation was obtained in vitro that a few CMV-associated chains are specific for CMV antigens. The listing of 150 to 200 TCR beta chains classed them as cytomegalovirus-associated.

In regard to this clone: Its specificity is unknown.

The donors formed part of the roughly 120-subject validation cohort, distinct from the roughly 600-subject first cohort. Repertoires were generated with immunoSEQ multiplex PCR, while TCRdb's copy carries only in-frame clones and drops some. The sample lists approximately 71,000 clones, over 80% occurring once. The CDR3 consists of 13 residues. Germline lookup yields CDR1 SGDLS and CDR2 YYNGEE. The V end lost 0 bases, the J end lost 3 bases, and 6 bases lay between the germline ends. The chain carries TRBV9 and TRBJ1-1; possible D gene TRBD1, 5 bases. The material sequenced was PBMCs. The receptor was derived from a man between 18 and 35 years old in good health and CMV-seronegative. The CDR3 bases are TGTGCCAGCAGCGTAGGGGGGGACACTGAAGCTTTCTTT. Translating gives CASSVGGDTEAFF.